The 10 T cell receptor beta chains below all came from one sample that was sequenced in a study of blood T cell repertoires in COVID-19. Using immunoSEQ multiplex PCR, the repertoire was profiled, and TCRdb retains in-frame clones only, with some absent. The sample records about 160,000 clones, approximately 84% being singletons. The sample consisted of peripheral blood. The receptors were gathered from a man aged 40-55 years with acute or convalescent COVID-19.

The V gene is TRBV6-2 or TRBV6-3, the J gene TRBJ2-4; 7 positions agree with TRBD2. Per the germline V gene, CDR1 is MNHEY and CDR2 is SVGEGT. Unmatched junction bases numbered 6, after V lost 3 bases and J lost 4 bases. CDR3 length: 15 amino acids. The CDR3 bases are TGTGCCAGCAGTTATTCACCGGGAGGAAAAAACATTCAGTACTTC. Translation: CASSYSPGGKNIQYF.

The J gene is TRBJ2-3, the V gene TRBV5-1, with 13 bases fitting TRBD2. From germline, CDR1 is SGHRS and CDR2 YFSETQ. V was clipped by 5 bases and J by 6 bases; unmatched bases: 12. The CDR3 is 17 residues long. The CDR3 spells CASSRTSGGALPDTQYF. The CDR3 nucleotides are TGCGCCAGCAGTCGTACTAGCGGGGGGGCACTTCCCGATACGCAGTATTTT.

The chain carries TRBV19 and TRBJ1-5; TRBD1 might be the D (5 bases). This CDR3 has 16 amino acids. Trimming removed 2 bases at V and 1 base at J, with 12 bases between. Germline CDR1 LNHDA, CDR2 SQIVND (reference sequence). CDR3 amino acids: CASSIQDIGSNQPQHF. For the CDR3, the DNA is TGTGCCAGTAGTATACAGGACATCGGAAGCAATCAGCCCCAGCATTTT. Full variable domain (remainder filled in from reference TRBV19 and TRBJ1-5): DGGITQSPKYLFRKEGQNVTLSCEQNLNHDAMYWYRQDPGQGLRLIYYSQIVNDFQKGDIAEGYSVSREKKESFPLTVTSAQKNPTAFYLCASSIQDIGSNQPQHFGDGTRLSIL.

The gene calls are TRBV7-3 and TRBJ2-5; 13 bases match TRBD2. CDR3 length equals 18 residues. Germline CDR1 reads SGHTA; CDR2 reads FQGTGA. V was pared by 2 bases and J by 5 bases, with 11 bases of the junction left unmatched. The CDR3 sequence: CASSLSGLAGAGLETQYF. DNA of the CDR3: TGTGCCAGCAGCTTATCAGGACTAGCGGGGGCAGGGCTGGAGACCCAGTACTTC.

This clone showed up just once. The V call is TRBV10-3, the J call TRBJ2-7; TRBD2 agrees at 8 bases. Germline CDR1 and CDR2: ENHRY and SYGVKD. The CDR3 totals 15 residues. The junction had 8 bases not matched to a gene; V was cut back by 6 bases and J by 1 base. The CDR3 DNA sequence: TGTGCCATCAGGGGAGCGGGAGCCTCTTCCTACGAGCAGTACTTC. Translation gives CAIRGAGASSYEQYF.

V gene TRBV12-3 or TRBV12-4 combines with J gene TRBJ1-2, with 8 bases aligning to TRBD1. V shed 10 bases, J shed 3 bases, and the junction held 7 bases outside the gene matches. This CDR3 comprises 13 residues. The CDR3 DNA sequence: TGTGCCACCAGCGGGACAGGCTACTATGGCTACACCTTC. It codes for CATSGTGYYGYTF.

The chain carries TRBV5-1 and TRBJ2-3; perhaps TRBD2 as D (6 bases). The germline gives CDR1 SGHRS, CDR2 YFSETQ. The germline V and J ends were trimmed by 3 bases and 1 base, with 12 bases remaining between them. CDR3 size: 15 residues. CDR3 amino acids: CASSSTGDRTDTQYF. The CDR3 DNA sequence: TGCGCCAGCAGCTCCACGGGGGACCGCACAGATACGCAGTATTTT.

The chain is built from TRBV30 and TRBJ2-3, with D unclear. The V gene lost 1 base and the J gene lost 1 base, with 12 bases spanning the gap. Germline V CDR1 and CDR2: GTSNPN, SVGIG (reference sequence). CDR3 length: 15 residues. CDR3: CAWSATRLGTDTQYF. CDR3 coding DNA: TGTGCCTGGAGTGCGACTCGGCTAGGCACAGATACGCAGTATTTT.

The V gene is TRBV25-1, the J gene TRBJ2-7; D remains ambiguous. Trimming pared 7 bases from V and 0 bases from J, leaving 22 bases between. Germline CDR1 and CDR2: MGHDK and SYGVNS. The CDR3 consists of 17 residues. The CDR3 DNA reads as TGTGCCAGCAACCCCGAACCCCAGCGACCGTTCTCCTACGAGCAGTACTTC. This codes for CASNPEPQRPFSYEQYF.

The V call is TRBV3-1 (or the pseudogene TRBV3-2), the J call TRBJ2-5; maybe TRBD2 (7 bases). The CDR3 covers 16 residues. The germline gives CDR1 LGHDT, CDR2 YNNKEL (reference sequence). V gave up 2 bases and J gave up 2 bases, with 15 bases separating them. CDR3 in DNA: TGTGCCAGCAGCCAATTGGCGGGGGCCCTACAAGAGACCCAGTACTTC. Its translation: CASSQLAGALQETQYF.